What follows are 11 T cell receptor beta chains derived from one specimen sequenced in a study of blood T cell repertoires in COVID-19. The assay was immunoSEQ multiplex PCR, and TCRdb's table has in-frame clones only and misses some. The data hold 250,000 to 400,000 clones, with roughly 88% observed a single time. The specimen was peripheral blood. These receptors were obtained from a woman aged 25 to 39 with COVID-19, enrolled during active disease.

The rearrangement links TRBV5-6 to TRBJ2-1; 13 nucleotides align to TRBD2. CDR1 is SGHDT, CDR2 YYEEEE, per germline. Losses at the gene ends were 1 base for V and 4 bases for J; bases not matched to a gene: 8. CDR3 size: 18 residues. CDR3 sequence (DNA): TGTGCCAGCAGCTTGACACTAGCGGGGGGGCACGCATACAATGAGCAGTTCTTC. Its protein product is CASSLTLAGGHAYNEQFF.

The V and J genes are TRBV12-5 and TRBJ1-5; D gene ambiguous. The V end lost 1 base, the J end lost 4 bases, and 5 bases lay between the germline ends. This CDR3 region has 13 residues. Germline-derived CDR1 and CDR2 are LGHNT and FRNRAP. CDR3 DNA: TGTGCTAGTGGTTTGGGCGAAAATCAGCCCCAGCATTTT. It is translated as CASGLGENQPQHF.

This chain links TRBV3-1 (or the pseudogene TRBV3-2) with TRBJ2-3; D gene ambiguous. There are 15 residues in the CDR3. Trimming took off 3 bases at V and 0 bases at J, with 10 bases between the two ends. Germline V gene sequence: CDR1 LGHDT, CDR2 YNNKEL (reference sequence). The CDR3 loop is CASSQWQVSTDTQYF. The CDR3 nucleotides read TGTGCCAGCAGCCAGTGGCAAGTGAGCACAGATACGCAGTATTTT.

The chain is built from TRBV18 and TRBJ2-1; TRBD2 matches 13 bases. With 3 bases clipped from V and 8 bases from J, the junction kept 7 bases outside the gene matches. Germline loops: CDR1 KGHSH, CDR2 LQKENI. This CDR3 has 16 amino acids. The CDR3 here is CASSPRTSGGGDEQFF. The CDR3 region has the DNA TGTGCCAGCTCACCTAGGACTAGCGGGGGTGGCGATGAGCAGTTCTTC.

The J gene is TRBJ1-1, the V gene TRBV23-1; D gene uncertain. TRBV23-1 counts as an open reading frame of uncertain function. This CDR3 comprises 11 residues. With 4 bases removed from V and 2 bases from J, the gap between germline ends came to 2 bases. The CDR3 sequence: CASSPNTEAFF. CDR3 DNA: TGCGCCAGCAGTCCTAACACTGAAGCTTTCTTT.

The chain is built from TRBV28 and TRBJ1-1; D gene unclear. The CDR3 has 15 amino acids. Trimming pared 7 bases from V and 0 bases from J, leaving 15 bases between. Germline-derived CDR1 and CDR2 are MDHEN and SYDVKM. CDR3 nucleotides: TGTGCCAGCACCGCCCGGTTCCGGTTGAACACTGAAGCTTTCTTT. It codes for CASTARFRLNTEAFF. The complete variable domain, with remaining parts taken from reference TRBV28 and TRBJ1-1, reads DVKVTQSSRYLVKRTGEKVFLECVQDMDHENMFWYRQDPGLGLRLIYFSYDVKMKEKGDIPEGYSVSREKKERFSLILESASTNQTSMYLCASTARFRLNTEAFFGQGTRLTVV.

This chain uses TRBV4-1 with TRBJ2-2, with 10 bases identical to TRBD1. Per germline, CDR1 MGHRA and CDR2 YSYEKL. V lost 4 bases to trimming and J lost 4 bases; unmatched junction nucleotides: 6. The CDR3 is made up of 16 amino acids. The CDR3 spells CASSLAWTGGTGELFF. CDR3 nucleotides: TGCGCCAGCAGCCTAGCGTGGACAGGGGGCACCGGGGAGCTGTTTTTT.

As regards this clone: Other nucleotide sequences from this sample produce the same CDR3. This rearrangement joins TRBV30 to TRBJ1-2, with 9 nucleotides matching TRBD1. This CDR3 contains 13 residues. V was clipped by 0 bases and J by 5 bases; unmatched bases: 1. From germline, CDR1 is GTSNPN and CDR2 SVGIG (reference sequence). CDR3 amino acids: CAWSVQGAYGYTF. CDR3 bases: TGTGCCTGGAGTGTACAGGGGGCTTATGGCTACACCTTC.

This chain joins TRBV4-2 and TRBJ1-1; D possibly corresponds to TRBD1 (6 bases). There are 15 residues in the CDR3. Germline lookup yields CDR1 LGHNA and CDR2 YNFKEQ. The V gene lost 3 bases and the J gene lost 4 bases, with 15 bases spanning the gap. CDR3 amino acids: CASSQNVGGPTEAFF. Written as DNA, the CDR3 is TGTGCCAGCAGCCAGAACGTGGGGGGGCCCACTGAAGCTTTCTTT.

This clone was seen once. J is TRBJ1-2 and V is TRBV2; D is perhaps TRBD1 (5 bases). Germline CDR1 SNHLY, CDR2 FYNNEI. The CDR3 has 15 amino acids. V dropped 1 base and J dropped 8 bases, with 17 bases sitting between them. CDR3 sequence reads: CASSEGGPDAWGYTF. The DNA for the CDR3 is TGTGCCAGCAGTGAAGGGGGCCCCGATGCCTGGGGCTACACCTTC. The full variable domain, rest sourced from reference TRBV2 and TRBJ1-2, is EPEVTQTPSHQVTQMGQEVILRCVPISNHLYFYWYRQILGQKVEFLVSFYNNEISEKSEIFDDQFSVERPDGSNFTLKIRSTKLEDSAMYFCASSEGGPDAWGYTFGSGTRLTVV.

The chain is built from TRBV19 and TRBJ2-7; TRBD1 matches at 7 bases. J lost 1 base, V lost 9 bases, and 6 bases had no gene match. The CDR3 has 13 amino acids. The germline V gene has CDR1 LNHDA and CDR2 SQIVND (reference sequence). The CDR3 reads CARPRTGSYEQYV. The CDR3, as DNA: TGTGCCAGACCCCGGACAGGTTCCTACGAGCAGTACGTC.